This TCR beta chain was documented in a study of human T cells and chemical hapten exposure. As for the study in general: There were weekly diphenylcyclopropenone doses to the scalp for patients throughout the roughly 23-week study. A mostly female patient group had alopecia areata, totalis or universalis.

Trimming took off 10 bases at V and 3 bases at J, with 16 bases between the two ends. Looked up from germline, CDR1 is SGHTA and CDR2 is FQGNSA. This CDR3 is 15 amino acids long. Specified time point: pre-sensitization, week 0. Treatment: therapeutic diphenylcyclopropenone sensitization with weekly scalp DPC. Only a few counts were recorded for this clonotype. Its antigen is undetermined. Original analysis: Per-sample TCR counts ranged from roughly 23,224 to 750,000, median about 100,000. TCRdb reprocessed the RACE reads with MiXCR, giving one entry per CDR3 protein. The V and J calls were determined by TCRdb, not by the authors. The sample comprises some 330,000 distinct CDR3 sequences, about 5% of which are singletons, and less than 9% rests with the top ten. Broader study findings: Alopecia in all donors means immunity may differ from healthy individuals.

This rearrangement joins TRBV7-2 to TRBJ2-6; the D gene is possibly TRBD1 (6 bases). This material consisted of whole blood, taken in connection with sensitization to the hapten diphenylcyclopropenone (DPC). This clonotype was obtained from a woman aged 18-29 years with alopecia areata. Some clones in this sample may be carry-over from other donors' samples. The CDR3 DNA follows: TGTGCCACGTCGTTGGGGGCGAGTGGGGCCAACGTCCTGACTTTC. It encodes CATSLGASGANVLTF. Variable domain in full (rest from reference TRBV7-2 and TRBJ2-6): GAGVSQSPSNKVTEKGKDVELRCDPISGHTALYWYRQSLGQGLEFLIYFQGNSAPDKSGLPSDRFSAERTGGSVSTLTIQRTQQEDSAVYLCATSLGASGANVLTFGAGSRLTVL.